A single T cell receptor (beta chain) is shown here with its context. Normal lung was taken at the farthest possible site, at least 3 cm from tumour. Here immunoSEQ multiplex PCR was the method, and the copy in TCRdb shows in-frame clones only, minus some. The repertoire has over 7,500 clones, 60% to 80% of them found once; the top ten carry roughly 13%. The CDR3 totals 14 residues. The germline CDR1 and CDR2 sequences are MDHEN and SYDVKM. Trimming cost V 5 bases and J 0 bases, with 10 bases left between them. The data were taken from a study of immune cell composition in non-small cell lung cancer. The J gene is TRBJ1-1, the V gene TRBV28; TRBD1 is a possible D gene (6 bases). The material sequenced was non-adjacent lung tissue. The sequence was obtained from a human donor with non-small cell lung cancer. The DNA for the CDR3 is TGTGCCAGCAGTGCGGGGGCCCTGAACACTGAAGCTTTCTTT. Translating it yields CASSAGALNTEAFF.